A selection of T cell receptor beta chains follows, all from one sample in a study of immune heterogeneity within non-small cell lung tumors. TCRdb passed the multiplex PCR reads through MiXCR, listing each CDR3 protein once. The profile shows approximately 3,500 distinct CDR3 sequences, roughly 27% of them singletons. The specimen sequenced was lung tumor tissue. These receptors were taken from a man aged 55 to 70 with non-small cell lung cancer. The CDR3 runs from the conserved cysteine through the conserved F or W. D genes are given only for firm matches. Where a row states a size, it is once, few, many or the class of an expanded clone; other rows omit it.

CDR3: CAWSRGKTGTQPQHF
DNA: TGTGCCTGGAGTAGGGGGAAAACCGGCACTCAGCCCCAGCATTTT
size: medium-sized
V: TRBV30
J: TRBJ1-5
D: NA

CDR3: CASSLDVGLRTDTQYF
DNA: TGTGCCAGCAGTTTAGATGTGGGACTACGCACAGATACGCAGTATTTT
size: few
V: TRBV27
J: TRBJ2-3
D: TRBD2

CDR3: CASTLGPHTGELFF
DNA: TGTGCCAGCACCTTAGGACCTCACACCGGGGAGCTGTTTTTT
size: NA
V: TRBV5-4
J: TRBJ2-2
D: NA

CDR3: CSGVRGVEQFF
DNA: TGCAGCGGAGTACGGGGTGTGGAGCAGTTCTTC
size: few
V: TRBV29-1
J: TRBJ2-1
D: NA

CDR3: CASRVSTDTQYF
DNA: TGCGCCAGCCGCGTTAGCACAGATACGCAGTATTTT
size: medium-sized
V: TRBV5-1
J: TRBJ2-3
D: NA

CDR3: CAISETYTGELFF
DNA: TGTGCCATCAGTGAAACTTACACCGGGGAGCTGTTTTTT
size: medium-sized
V: TRBV10-3
J: TRBJ2-2
D: NA

CDR3: CASSRNQGAYTEAFF
DNA: TGTGCCAGCAGCCGGAACCAGGGGGCATACACTGAAGCTTTCTTT
size: NA
V: TRBV7-9
J: TRBJ1-1
D: TRBD1

CDR3: CASSLGQYQETQYF
DNA: TGTGCCAGCAGCTTAGGACAGTACCAAGAGACCCAGTACTTC
size: NA
V: TRBV7-8
J: TRBJ2-5
D: NA

CDR3: CASGEGTMPESWYGYTF
DNA: TGTGCCAGCGGTGAGGGAACCATGCCAGAAAGTTGGTATGGCTACACCTTC
size: medium-sized
V: TRBV6-1
J: TRBJ1-2
D: NA

CDR3: CDSSARDYATDTQYF
DNA: TGTGACAGCAGCGCCCGGGACTACGCCACAGATACGCAGTATTTT
size: NA
V: TRBV13
J: TRBJ2-3
D: TRBD2

CDR3: CASSLAMAGSAGELFF
DNA: TGTGCCAGCAGCTTAGCGATGGCAGGGAGCGCCGGGGAGCTGTTTTTT
size: NA
V: TRBV7-9
J: TRBJ2-2
D: NA

CDR3: CASSLSPNYGYTF
DNA: TGTGCCAGCAGTTTATCACCTAACTATGGCTACACCTTC
size: NA
V: TRBV28
J: TRBJ1-2
D: NA

CDR3: CASSTSPGYYNEQFF
DNA: TGTGCCAGCAGTACGTCTCCTGGCTACTACAATGAGCAGTTCTTC
size: medium-sized
V: TRBV6-1
J: TRBJ2-1
D: NA

CDR3: CASSHTFGGENTGELFF
DNA: TGTGCCAGCTCCCACACGTTCGGCGGGGAAAACACCGGGGAGCTGTTTTTT
size: few
V: TRBV18
J: TRBJ2-2
D: NA

CDR3: CASRGSQGYGYTF
DNA: TGTGCCAGCAGGGGATCCCAGGGCTATGGCTACACCTTC
size: few
V: TRBV6-1
J: TRBJ1-2
D: NA

CDR3: CSSWLAGYEQYF
DNA: TGCAGTTCTTGGCTAGCGGGATACGAGCAGTACTTC
size: medium-sized
V: TRBV20-1
J: TRBJ2-7
D: TRBD2

CDR3: CASSLGAGTSYNEQFF
DNA: TGTGCCAGCAGCTTAGGGGCCGGGACTAGCTACAATGAGCAGTTCTTC
size: medium-sized
V: TRBV7-6
J: TRBJ2-1
D: TRBD2

CDR3: CASSDSNRWETQYF
DNA: TGTGCCAGCAGTGACTCTAACCGATGGGAGACCCAGTACTTC
size: few
V: TRBV6-4
J: TRBJ2-5
D: NA

CDR3: CASSEAARGLLANEKLFF
DNA: TGTGCCAGCAGTGAAGCCGCCAGGGGGCTTTTGGCTAATGAAAAACTGTTTTTT
size: medium-sized
V: TRBV6-1
J: TRBJ1-4
D: TRBD1

CDR3: CASSIGQDYQSQHF
DNA: TGTGCCAGTAGTATAGGTCAGGATTATCAGTCCCAGCATTTT
size: NA
V: TRBV19
J: TRBJ1-5
D: NA

CDR3: CASSIGQGEYEQYF
DNA: TGTGCCAGTAGTATCGGACAGGGGGAGTACGAGCAGTACTTC
size: few
V: TRBV19
J: TRBJ2-7
D: TRBD1

CDR3: CASSGTKSLGEKLFF
DNA: TGTGCCAGCAGCGGAACGAAATCTCTCGGGGAAAAACTGTTTTTT
size: NA
V: TRBV7-9
J: TRBJ1-4
D: NA